The entry below gives a single TCR beta chain sequence along with its context. Original data processing: Amplified reference gene primers provided the basis for estimating nucleated cell counts. Using immunoSEQ multiplex PCR, the repertoire was profiled, and TCRdb retains in-frame clones only, with some absent. Clonal size and the V and J genes are those of that table, whereas D and trimming came from the DNA. This table holds hundreds of thousands of clones, around 90% found once. V was pared by 5 bases and J by 3 bases, with 11 bases between. The V gene's germline CDR1 is MNHEY and CDR2 SMNVEV (reference sequence). This CDR3 is 13 amino acids long. The data belong to a study of blood T cell repertoires in COVID-19. Study summary: Nucleic acid was either cDNA or gDNA, and it came from T cells, B-cell-depleted T cells, or PBMCs.

It was during active infection that Seattle patients were enrolled and then longitudinally followed. This sequence originates from a woman aged 25 to 45 with COVID-19, enrolled during active disease. The chain links TRBV27 to TRBJ2-7; D is unresolved. Source material: peripheral blood. CDR3 in amino acids: CASSTQVNYEQYF. The CDR3 nucleotides are TGTGCCAGCAGTACTCAGGTCAACTACGAGCAGTACTTC.